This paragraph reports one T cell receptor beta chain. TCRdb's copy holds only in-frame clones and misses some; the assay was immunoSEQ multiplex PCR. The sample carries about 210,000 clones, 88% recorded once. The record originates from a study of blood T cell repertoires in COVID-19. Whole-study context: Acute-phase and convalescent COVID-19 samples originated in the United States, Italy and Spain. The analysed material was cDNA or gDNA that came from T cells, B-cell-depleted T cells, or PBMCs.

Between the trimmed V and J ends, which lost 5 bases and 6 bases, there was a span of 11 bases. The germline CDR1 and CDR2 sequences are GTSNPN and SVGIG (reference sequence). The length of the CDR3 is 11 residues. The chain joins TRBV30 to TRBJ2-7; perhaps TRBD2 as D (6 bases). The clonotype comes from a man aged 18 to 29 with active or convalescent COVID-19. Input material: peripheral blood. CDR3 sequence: CAWVGGREQYF. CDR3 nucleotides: TGTGCCTGGGTGGGAGGTCGCGAGCAGTACTTC.